Listed here is a single T cell receptor beta chain. Its cognate antigen is unknown. The PCR employed 60 Vbeta primers together with 13 Jbeta primers. Assay: immunoSEQ multiplex PCR; the TCRdb copy retains only in-frame clones and omits some. This sample has over 110,000 clones, with about 80% found just once. The data originate from a study of cytomegalovirus exposure and HLA in healthy donors. Study overall: The 110 million or so unique TCR beta sequences, from around 200 million T cells, were found by an earlier analysis.

General observations from the study: Some V segments, TRBV6-2 and TRBV6-3 among them, were indistinguishable and were therefore excluded. Cytomegalovirus status was reportedly diagnosed by the classifier with high sensitivity and specificity. Listed as cytomegalovirus-associated were 150 or so TCR beta chains.

V lost 8 bases to trimming and J lost 9 bases; unmatched junction nucleotides: 10. There are 15 residues in the CDR3. Germline V gives CDR1 SGHAT, CDR2 FQNNGV. The sample comprised PBMCs. The chain carries TRBV11-2 and TRBJ2-1, with 13 positions matching TRBD2. The TCR originated in a woman in her forties in good health and CMV-seropositive. This CDR3 is CASGQLAGGPVEQFF. The CDR3 DNA is TGTGCCAGCGGCCAACTAGCGGGAGGGCCAGTTGAGCAGTTCTTC. Together with reference TRBV11-2 and TRBJ2-1, the CDR3 gives the full variable domain: EAGVAQSPRYKIIEKRQSVAFWCNPISGHATLYWYQQILGQGPKLLIQFQNNGVVDDSQLPKDRFSAERLKGVDSTLKIQPAKLEDSAVYLCASGQLAGGPVEQFFGPGTRLTVL.